The present entry profiles one T cell receptor (beta chain) with its context. Participants had their cohort set by participant-reported clinical history. This sample was included in a study of blood T cell repertoires in COVID-19. Study as a whole: Specimens from acute and convalescent COVID-19 originated in the United States, Italy and Spain.

Generated by immunoSEQ multiplex PCR, the TCRdb table keeps only in-frame clones and is missing some. Of some 220,000 clones listed, about nine tenths are singletons. Input material: PBMCs or T cells enriched from blood (not recorded which). The source is a woman in her 40s with acute COVID-19.

The DNA for the CDR3 is TGTGCCTGGAGTGTAGGCGGGCCGAGTAGCAATCAGCCCCAGCATTTT. Encoded protein: CAWSVGGPSSNQPQHF. The V and J genes are TRBV30 and TRBJ1-5; D uncertain. Germline V CDR1 and CDR2: GTSNPN, SVGIG (reference sequence). V was cut by 0 bases and J by 0 bases, with 12 bases left in between. The CDR3 runs 16 residues.